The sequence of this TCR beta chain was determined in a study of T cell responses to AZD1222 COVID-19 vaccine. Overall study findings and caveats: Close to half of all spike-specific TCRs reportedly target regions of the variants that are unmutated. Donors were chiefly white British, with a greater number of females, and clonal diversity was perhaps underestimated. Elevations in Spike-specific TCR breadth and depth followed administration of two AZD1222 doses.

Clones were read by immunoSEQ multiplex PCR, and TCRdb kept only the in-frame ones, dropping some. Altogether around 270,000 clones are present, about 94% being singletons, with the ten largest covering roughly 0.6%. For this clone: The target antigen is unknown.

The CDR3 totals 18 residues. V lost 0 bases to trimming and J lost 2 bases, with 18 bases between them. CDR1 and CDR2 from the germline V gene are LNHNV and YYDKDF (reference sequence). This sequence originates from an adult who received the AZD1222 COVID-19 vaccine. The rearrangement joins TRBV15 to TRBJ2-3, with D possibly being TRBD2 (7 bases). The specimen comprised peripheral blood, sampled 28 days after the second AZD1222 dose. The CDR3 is CATSRDRGGRFPTDTQYF. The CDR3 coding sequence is TGTGCCACCAGCAGAGATCGCGGGGGCCGATTCCCCACAGATACGCAGTATTTT.